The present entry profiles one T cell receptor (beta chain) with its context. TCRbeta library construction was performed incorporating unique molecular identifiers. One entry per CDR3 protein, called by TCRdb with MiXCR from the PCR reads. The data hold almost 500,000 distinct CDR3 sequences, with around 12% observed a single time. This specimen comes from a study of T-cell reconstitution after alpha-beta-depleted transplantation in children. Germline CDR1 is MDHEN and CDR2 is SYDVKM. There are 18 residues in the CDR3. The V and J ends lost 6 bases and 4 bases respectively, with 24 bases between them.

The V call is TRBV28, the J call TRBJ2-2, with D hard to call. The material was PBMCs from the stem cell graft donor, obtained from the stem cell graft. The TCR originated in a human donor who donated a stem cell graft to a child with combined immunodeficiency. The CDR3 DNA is TGTGCCAGCAGCCCTATTCATCCAGAGACGCGAGGCACCGGGGAGCTGTTTTTT. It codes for CASSPIHPETRGTGELFF.